These 2 T cell receptor beta chains were all obtained from the same sample, sequenced in a study of memory CD4+ T cells and cytomegalovirus serostatus. The sort gate was single viable CD3+CD4+CD8-CD45RO+ cells for memory CD4+ T cells. Profiling relied on immunoSEQ multiplex PCR, and the TCRdb table lists in-frame clones only, not all of them. The repertoire consists of around 50,000 clones, with about 73% occurring once and the leading ten covering more than 0.65%. The sequencing sample was made of memory CD4+ T cells from blood. All receptors derive from an adult in good health and CMV-seronegative.

The rearrangement joins TRBV27 to TRBJ2-3, with D hard to call. Germline V gives CDR1 MNHEY, CDR2 SMNVEV (reference sequence). Trimming took 6 bases from V and 2 from J, leaving 6 bases between them. CDR3 length: 12 amino acids. CDR3: CASRTNTDTQYF. CDR3 DNA: TGTGCCAGCAGAACAAACACAGATACGCAGTATTTT.

The rearrangement joins TRBV2 to TRBJ2-1, with TRBD1 matching over 12 bases. The V gene's germline CDR1 is SNHLY and CDR2 FYNNEI. The CDR3 is made up of 13 amino acids. Trimming took 6 bases from V and 10 from J; bases not matched to a gene: 4. The CDR3 region has the DNA TGTGCCAGCAGGGGACAGGGGGCGTGGGAGCAGTTCTTC. As protein: CASRGQGAWEQFF.